This TCR beta chain came from a study of T cell responses to AZD1222 COVID-19 vaccine. The table lists this clone with many counts. What it binds is unknown. With V trimmed by 3 bases and J by 4 bases, 4 bases remained unmatched. This CDR3 is built from 15 residues. Looked up from germline, CDR1 is MRHNA and CDR2 is SNTAGT. Broader study findings: At baseline, seropositivity was found in only a handful of AZD1222 recipients. Mapped onto spike, vaccine-associated CD4 TCRs spanned it and were dominant at 160-218 and 743-854. Donors were chiefly white British, with a greater number of females, and clonal diversity was perhaps underestimated.

TCRdb's table, derived via immunoSEQ multiplex PCR, lists solely in-frame clones and lacks some. The sample holds about 100,000 clones, more than 75% seen once. The clonotype was recovered from an adult in good health. The sequencing used peripheral blood, collected on day 0 of MenACWY control vaccination. This rearrangement joins TRBV6-4 to TRBJ2-2, with TRBD2 matching 8 bases. The CDR3, as DNA: TGTGCCAGCAGTGAGGTAGCGGGGTCCACCGGGGAGCTGTTTTTT. Amino acid sequence: CASSEVAGSTGELFF.